The 32 T cell receptor beta chains below come from one sample, sequenced in a study of CD8 T cells in ankylosing spondylitis. TCRdb re-called the 5' RACE reads through MiXCR, storing one row per CDR3 protein. The table lists around 230,000 distinct CDR3 sequences, approximately 9% of them singletons, with nearly 7% in the top ten. Sequenced sample: blood, either unsorted or a sorted T cell fraction (not recorded which). The receptors originated from a male donor with ankylosing spondylitis or in good health (not recorded which).

Ten or more counts support this clonotype. V and J are TRBV12-3 or TRBV12-4 and TRBJ2-2, with TRBD2 matching over 7 bases. J gave up 6 bases and V 0 bases, and 4 bases lay outside the gene matches. CDR3 length: 15 residues. CDR3 sequence reads: CASSLAGGPAGELFF. CDR3 nucleotides: TGTGCCAGCAGTTTAGCGGGAGGGCCGGCCGGGGAGCTGTTTTTT.

This rearrangement joins TRBV5-6 to TRBJ2-1; 7 bases map to TRBD2. CDR1 SGHDT and CDR2 YYEEEE come from the germline V gene. J lost 1 base, V lost 4 bases, and 8 bases had no gene match. This CDR3 has 16 residues. CDR3 in DNA: TGTGCCAGCAGCCTTCCTGGACTAGGATCCTACAATGAGCAGTTCTTC. Amino acid sequence: CASSLPGLGSYNEQFF.

Points on this clonotype: This sequence may be a read error, since a much larger clone differs from it by one base. The rearrangement uses TRBV30 and TRBJ2-5; the D is unclear. Germline CDR1 GTSNPN, CDR2 SVGIG (reference sequence). The V and J ends lost 2 bases and 1 base respectively, with 8 bases between them. The CDR3 sequence is 13 residues long. The CDR3 bases are TGTGCCTGGAGTTTGCAGATCCAAGAGACCCAGTACTTC. It specifies CAWSLQIQETQYF.

This clonotype was detected ten times or more. The chain is built from TRBV6-1 and TRBJ2-3; tentatively, D is TRBD2 (5 bases). V was pared by 7 bases and J by 2 bases, with 13 bases between. There are 14 residues in the CDR3. CDR1 and CDR2 from the germline V gene are MNHNS and SASEGT. The CDR3 DNA follows: TGTGCCAGCACCGACGGGCGGGCCACAGATACGCAGTATTTT. It is translated as CASTDGRATDTQYF.

The CDR3 DNA follows: TGTGCCAGTCAACGGGCCGGAGAGACCCAGTACTTC. Translating it yields CASQRAGETQYF. This chain links TRBV2 with TRBJ2-5; no definite D call. V dropped 9 bases and J dropped 4 bases, with 12 bases sitting between them. The CDR3 length is 12 residues. The V gene's germline CDR1 is SNHLY and CDR2 FYNNEI.

Concerning this clonotype: A single base separates this from a much larger clone, so it may be a read error. This chain connects TRBV27 to TRBJ2-7, with TRBD1 matching 10 bases. CDR1 MNHEY and CDR2 SMNVEV come from the germline V gene (reference sequence). V gave up 2 bases and J gave up 6 bases; unmatched junction bases: 4. This CDR3 spans 14 amino acids. CDR3 region: CASSLGTGESEQYF. The CDR3 DNA reads as TGTGCCAGCAGTTTAGGGACAGGGGAATCCGAGCAGTACTTC.

With regard to this clonotype: Just one base apart from a much larger clone, this may be a read error. This chain uses TRBV20-1 with TRBJ2-2; D gene uncertain. CDR1 and CDR2 from the germline V gene are DFQATT and SNEGSKA (reference sequence). This CDR3 contains 12 residues. The CDR3 region has the DNA TGCTGTGCTAGAAGACATTTCGGGGAGCTGTTTTTT. Residues: CCARRHFGELFF.

This clonotype was seen repeatedly, ten times or more. The chain carries TRBV6-2 or TRBV6-3 and TRBJ1-1; D perhaps matches TRBD1 (5 bases). Germline assignment: CDR1 MNHEY and CDR2 SVGEGT. The CDR3 is made up of 14 amino acids. The V gene lost 5 bases and the J gene lost 6 bases, with 16 bases spanning the gap. DNA of the CDR3: TGTGCCAGCAGTCGGAACCCCGGGGGGGCTGAAGCTTTCTTT. Translating it yields CASSRNPGGAEAFF.

Many counts were recorded for this clonotype. V and J are TRBV20-1 and TRBJ1-5, with D maybe TRBD1 (5 bases). The V end lost 4 bases, the J end lost 2 bases, and 12 bases lay between the germline ends. CDR1 is DFQATT and CDR2 is SNEGSKA in the germline V gene (reference sequence). This CDR3 comprises 14 residues. CDR3: CSATPGLGNQPQHF. CDR3 coding DNA: TGCAGTGCTACGCCGGGACTCGGCAATCAGCCCCAGCATTTT.

Remarks on this clonotype: This could be a read error, since a much larger clone is one nucleotide away. The chain combines TRBV6-2 or TRBV6-3 with TRBJ1-4; D gene uncertain. Trimming took off 8 bases at V and 8 bases at J, with 12 bases between the two ends. Germline V gene lookup returns CDR1 MNHEY and CDR2 SVGEGT. The CDR3 totals 12 residues. CDR3 loop: CASGFDGEKLFF. The CDR3 DNA sequence: TGTGCCAGCGGTTTCGACGGCGAAAAACTGTTTTTT.

This sequence joins TRBV7-9 and TRBJ2-3; TRBD2 agrees at 14 bases. V lost 5 bases to trimming and J lost 6 bases; unmatched junction nucleotides: 4. CDR3 length equals 15 residues. Looked up from germline, CDR1 is SEHNR and CDR2 is FQNEAQ (reference sequence). CDR3 DNA: TGTGCCAGCAGCCACCGGACTAGCGGGGGGGATACGCAGTATTTT. Translating it yields CASSHRTSGGDTQYF.

This clonotype has only a few counts. The V gene is TRBV7-2, the J gene TRBJ1-1, with TRBD1 identical over 9 bases. The germline CDR1 and CDR2 sequences are SGHTA and FQGNSA. This CDR3 is built from 15 residues. The trim removed 3 bases at V and 4 bases at J, leaving 6 bases unmatched. The CDR3 is CASSLQRDRATEAFF. In nucleotides, the CDR3 is TGTGCCAGCAGCTTGCAAAGGGACAGGGCCACTGAAGCTTTCTTT.

The V call is TRBV6-1, the J call TRBJ2-5; TRBD1 agrees at 10 bases. The CDR3 is 15 residues long. V was pared by 5 bases and J by 1 base, with 4 bases of the junction left unmatched. Germline V gene lookup returns CDR1 MNHNS and CDR2 SASEGT. CDR3 DNA: TGTGCCAGCAGTACCCGGGACAGGGGCCAAGAGACCCAGTACTTC. Translating gives CASSTRDRGQETQYF.

Turning to this clonotype: This clone may be a read error of a much larger clone one base away. The chain couples TRBV10-3 to TRBJ1-6; TRBD1 is a possible D gene (5 bases). The germline gives CDR1 ENHRY, CDR2 SYGVKD. With 4 bases removed from V and 14 bases from J, the gap between germline ends came to 15 bases. The CDR3 covers 13 residues. As DNA, the CDR3 is TGTGCCATCAGTGCAGGGATTAGTGATTCCCTCCACTTT. It specifies CAISAGISDSLHF.

This clonotype has ten or more counts. The rearrangement uses TRBV9 and TRBJ2-7, with TRBD1 identical over 10 bases. The V gene end was trimmed by 3 bases and the J gene end by 0 bases; junction bases not matched to a gene: 0. The CDR3 is made up of 14 amino acids. Per germline, CDR1 SGDLS and CDR2 YYNGEE. The CDR3 spells CASSGQGASYEQYF. Written as DNA, the CDR3 is TGTGCCAGCAGCGGACAGGGGGCCTCCTACGAGCAGTACTTC.

This clonotype was observed at least ten times. This chain connects TRBV10-3 to TRBJ2-2, with D possibly matching TRBD2 (6 bases). V lost 6 bases and J 5 bases, leaving 19 bases between the germline ends. The CDR3 loop spans 16 amino acids. CDR1 ENHRY and CDR2 SYGVKD come from the germline V gene. CDR3 coding DNA: TGTGCCATCAGCCAATCGGGGGAAATGGTGACCGGGGAGCTGTTTTTT. This codes for CAISQSGEMVTGELFF.

This clonotype was counted many times. This sequence joins TRBV11-2 and TRBJ2-3; D gene unclear. The CDR3 extends over 12 amino acids. The V gene's germline CDR1 is SGHAT and CDR2 FQNNGV. The germline V and J ends were trimmed by 5 bases and 5 bases, with 8 bases remaining between them. CDR3 nucleotide sequence: TGTGCCAGCAGCCCCCCTTTAGATACGCAGTATTTT. This translates into CASSPPLDTQYF.

The gene calls are TRBV5-1 and TRBJ2-5; 12 bases fit TRBD2. The CDR3 sequence is 14 residues long. Trimming removed 4 bases from V and 5 bases from J; junction bases left unmatched: 3. The germline V gene encodes CDR1 SGHRS and CDR2 YFSETQ. CDR3 in amino acids: CASSRLAGEETQYF. The DNA for the CDR3 is TGCGCCAGCAGCCGACTAGCGGGAGAGGAGACCCAGTACTTC. Filled out from reference TRBV5-1 and TRBJ2-5, the complete variable domain reads KAGVTQTPRYLIKTRGQQVTLSCSPISGHRSVSWYQQTPGQGLQFLFEYFSETQRNKGNFPGRFSGRQFSNSRSEMNVSTLELGDSALYLCASSRLAGEETQYFGPGTRLLVL.

This clonotype was counted ten times or more. The chain employs TRBV5-5 and TRBJ1-3, with D uncertain. The germline V and J ends were trimmed by 0 bases and 3 bases, with 7 bases remaining between them. This CDR3 comprises 14 residues. Germline-derived CDR1 and CDR2 are SGHKS and YYEKEE (reference sequence). The CDR3 spells CASSLVGSGNTIYF. In nucleotides, the CDR3 is TGTGCCAGCAGCTTGGTAGGGAGTGGAAACACCATATATTTT.

Many counts were recorded for this clonotype. The gene calls are TRBV12-3 or TRBV12-4 and TRBJ1-5; D ambiguous. The CDR3 totals 12 residues. Trimming pared 3 bases from V and 8 bases from J, leaving 8 bases between. The chain's CDR3 is CASSFPGEPQHF. The CDR3, as DNA: TGTGCCAGCAGTTTTCCTGGGGAGCCCCAGCATTTT.

This clonotype was detected many times. The V gene is TRBV5-1, the J gene TRBJ2-6; 10 nucleotides line up with TRBD2. V dropped 4 bases and J dropped 0; count of bases not matched to a gene: 4. The CDR3 loop spans 17 amino acids. Germline loops: CDR1 SGHRS, CDR2 YFSETQ. As DNA, the CDR3 is TGCGCCAGCAGCCTTAGCGGGGGGCACTCTGGGGCCAACGTCCTGACTTTC. This translates into CASSLSGGHSGANVLTF.

This clonotype has only a few counts. The CDR3 loop reads CASSFSEGRTEAFF. CDR3 in DNA: TGTGCCAGCAGCTTCTCCGAGGGGAGGACTGAAGCTTTCTTT. The rearrangement joins TRBV7-8 to TRBJ1-1, with D tentatively TRBD1 (5 bases). The germline gives CDR1 SGHVS, CDR2 FQNEAQ. The V gene lost 3 bases and the J gene lost 5 bases, with 13 bases spanning the gap. This CDR3 comprises 14 residues. Complete variable domain (other parts from reference TRBV7-8 and TRBJ1-1): GAGVSQSPRYKVAKRGQDVALRCDPISGHVSLFWYQQALGQGPEFLTYFQNEAQLDKSGLPSDRFFAERPEGSVSTLKIQRTQQEDSAVYLCASSFSEGRTEAFFGQGTRLTVV.

On this clonotype: One base away lies a much larger clone, so this may be a sequencing read error. The rearrangement uses TRBV12-3 or TRBV12-4 and TRBJ1-1; no definite D call. Between the trimmed V and J ends, which lost 6 bases and 3 bases, there was a span of 17 bases. The CDR3 consists of 15 residues. DNA for the CDR3: TGTGCCAGCAGATTATCCCGGGAGCGGGACACTGAAGCTTTCTTT. It translates to CASRLSRERDTEAFF.

This clonotype was seen ten or more times. This sequence joins TRBV30 and TRBJ1-2, with 9 bases that match TRBD1. The CDR3 length is 15 residues. Germline CDR1 GTSNPN, CDR2 SVGIG (reference sequence). J lost 8 bases, V lost 3 bases, and 13 bases had no gene match. The CDR3 reads CAWRPGDRVRKGYTF. The CDR3 DNA sequence: TGTGCCTGGAGGCCGGGGGACAGGGTCAGGAAAGGCTACACCTTC.

This clonotype was seen a handful of times. The rearrangement uses TRBV6-1 and TRBJ2-1; 7 bases align to TRBD1. J lost 2 bases, V lost 5 bases, and 6 bases had no gene match. In germline, CDR1 is MNHNS, CDR2 SASEGT. The CDR3 consists of 15 residues. CDR3 nucleotide sequence: TGTGCCAGCAGTCTTGACAGGGCTCCCTACAATGAGCAGTTCTTC. The encoded protein is CASSLDRAPYNEQFF.

This clonotype was counted at least ten times. The chain employs TRBV7-2 and TRBJ2-7; D gene ambiguous. The germline CDR1 and CDR2 sequences are SGHTA and FQGNSA. The CDR3 is 14 amino acids. Trimming left V 1 base short and J 0 bases short, with 7 bases between. In nucleotides, the CDR3 is TGTGCCAGCAGCTTAGTGGCTAGCTCCTACGAGCAGTACTTC. Amino acids: CASSLVASSYEQYF.

This clonotype was seen only a few times. The chain combines TRBV4-2 with TRBJ1-6; D is possibly TRBD1 (5 bases). With 4 bases removed from V and 5 bases from J, the gap between germline ends came to 18 bases. The CDR3 has 17 residues. Germline CDR1 and CDR2: LGHNA and YNFKEQ. The chain's CDR3 is CASSLGWGGSDNSPLHF. For the CDR3, the DNA is TGTGCCAGCAGCCTCGGGTGGGGGGGGAGTGATAATTCACCCCTCCACTTT.

This clonotype was seen repeatedly, ten times or more. The rearrangement joins TRBV10-1 to TRBJ2-1; 13 bases are shared with TRBD2. V was clipped by 5 bases and J by 4 bases; unmatched bases: 8. The CDR3 has 17 amino acids. Germline loops: CDR1 WNHNN, CDR2 SYGVQD (reference sequence). As DNA, the CDR3 is TGCGCCAGCAGTCCTGGACTAGCGGGAGCTGGGTACAATGAGCAGTTCTTC. Its translation: CASSPGLAGAGYNEQFF.

Ten or more counts support this clonotype. The rearrangement uses TRBV6-6 and TRBJ2-5; D unresolved. CDR1 and CDR2 from the germline V gene are MNHNY and SVGAGI (reference sequence). Trimming shortened V by 5 bases and J by 5 bases, and 12 bases separated the two germline ends. The CDR3 has 13 residues. The CDR3 DNA reads TGTGCCAGCAGTAAGCTCTCTACGGAGACCCAGTACTTC. Encoded protein: CASSKLSTETQYF.

This clonotype showed up many times. The genes are TRBV4-2 and TRBJ2-2, with 9 bases fitting TRBD1. Losses at the gene ends were 1 base for V and 3 bases for J; bases not matched to a gene: 0. This CDR3 comprises 15 residues. CDR1 and CDR2 from the germline V gene are LGHNA and YNFKEQ. As DNA, the CDR3 is TGTGCCAGCAGCCAAGGGACAGGGGACACCGGGGAGCTGTTTTTT. Encoded protein: CASSQGTGDTGELFF.

This clonotype was picked up many times. The chain carries TRBV20-1 and TRBJ2-7; D is tentatively TRBD1 or TRBD2 (5 bases each). The CDR3 sequence is 16 residues long. The ends were cut back, 3 bases at V and 5 bases at J, with 23 bases in the middle. Germline V gene sequence: CDR1 DFQATT, CDR2 SNEGSKA (reference sequence). Here the CDR3 DNA reads TGCAGTGCTAGGGACTCCCTGGGCGCTGGGGCCCACGAGCAGTACTTC. Translated, it gives CSARDSLGAGAHEQYF.

There are many counts of this clonotype. The chain couples TRBV20-1 to TRBJ2-7; tentatively, D is TRBD1 (5 bases). Deletions cut 3 bases from V and 0 bases from J, with 18 bases between. Germline lookup yields CDR1 DFQATT and CDR2 SNEGSKA (reference sequence). The CDR3 length is 16 residues. The CDR3 DNA reads TGCAGTGCTAGGGTCGTAAACAGGTTTTTCTCCTACGAGCAGTACTTC. Its translation: CSARVVNRFFSYEQYF.